This TCR beta chain was sequenced during a study of PD-1 blockade in classical Hodgkin lymphoma. Study-wide points: Diversity similar to that of newly diagnosed patients was seen at baseline in complete responders. Newly diagnosed patients had baseline TCR diversity that was reportedly lower than that of healthy donors. Repertoire difference causes, possibly disease activity or prior therapy, remain undefined.

The protocol was immunoSEQ multiplex PCR, while the TCRdb copy is restricted to in-frame clones and leaves out a portion. Of approximately 150,000 clones in the sample, about 78% were seen once. The CDR3 runs to 15 residues. CDR1 and CDR2 from the germline V gene are SGHKS and YYEKEE (reference sequence). V was clipped by 4 bases and J by 3 bases, with 16 bases between them. No patient escaped relapse after autologous stem cell transplantation, and brentuximab vedotin exposure varied. Each best response was a complete response, a partial response or progressive disease. This clone was picked up one time. Its antigen is currently unknown.

This sample comprised peripheral blood mononuclear cells (PBMCs), obtained before the second cycle of nivolumab. This chain connects TRBV5-5 to TRBJ1-1, with D unresolved. The receptor was derived from a human donor with classical Hodgkin lymphoma. This chain's CDR3 is CASSQVGSEHTEAFF. The CDR3 DNA reads as TGTGCCAGCAGCCAAGTGGGCAGCGAACACACTGAAGCTTTCTTT.